The text below deals with one T cell receptor beta chain. The target antigen is unknown. The authors used template switching to add a universal primer site and gave cDNA unique molecular identifiers. Using its own MiXCR run on the 5' RACE reads, TCRdb lists one record per CDR3 protein. The sample carries some 1,600,000 distinct CDR3 sequences, about 31% recorded once. The data originate from a study of identical twins. Study-wide results and caveats: With monozygotic twins, out-of-frame TCR alpha sharing exceeded what models estimated. Insertions were reduced in abundant cord blood beta clonotypes but not in memory repertoires.

Every donor was a healthy Caucasian. CDR1 and CDR2 (germline): LNHNV, YYDKDF (reference sequence). V lost 1 base and J 0 bases, leaving 6 bases between the germline ends. The CDR3 spans 14 residues. This chain joins TRBV15 and TRBJ1-1, with unresolved D. The sequenced material came from cord blood. This TCR was recovered from a newborn girl in good health. The CDR3 spells CATSRAGMNTEAFF. CDR3 nucleotide sequence: TGTGCCACCAGCAGAGCCGGGATGAACACTGAAGCTTTCTTT. Full variable domain (remainder filled in from reference TRBV15 and TRBJ1-1): DAMVIQNPRYQVTQFGKPVTLSCSQTLNHNVMYWYQQKSSQAPKLLFHYYDKDFNNEADTPDNFQSRRPNTSFCFLDIRSPGLGDTAMYLCATSRAGMNTEAFFGQGTRLTVV.